This entry lists 13 T cell receptor beta chains sequenced from one sample in a study of breast tumors, draining lymph nodes, adjacent tissues. TCRdb used MiXCR to reprocess the multiplex PCR reads, holding one entry per CDR3 protein. This sample has 150,000 to 200,000 distinct CDR3 sequences, with about 33% found just once. Breast cancer patients provided tissue from their axillary draining lymph nodes. The sequenced material came from axillary lymph node tissue. These receptors came from a female donor with breast cancer. Some clones in this sample may be carry-over from other donors' samples.

The chain links TRBV6-5 to TRBJ2-7, with 9 bases aligning to TRBD2. V lost 7 bases, J lost 2 bases, and 6 bases stayed unmatched. Germline CDR1 reads MNHEY; CDR2 reads SVGAGI. The CDR3 length is 14 residues. CDR3 nucleotide sequence: TGTGCCAGCAAGAGACTAGCGGCGACCTACGAGCAGTACTTC. This gives the protein CASKRLAATYEQYF.

The J gene is TRBJ2-1, the V gene TRBV18; 7 bases agree with TRBD2. CDR1 is KGHSH, CDR2 LQKENI, per germline. The J segment lost 5 bases and the V segment lost 1 base, leaving 8 bases of the junction unmatched. The CDR3 is 16 residues long. The CDR3 sequence: CASSPLVAGVHNEQFF. As DNA, the CDR3 is TGTGCCAGCTCACCACTAGTGGCGGGGGTTCACAATGAGCAGTTCTTC.

This clonotype was observed at least ten times. V and J are TRBV6-5 and TRBJ2-1, with 7 nucleotides matching TRBD1. Germline V gene lookup returns CDR1 MNHEY and CDR2 SVGAGI. The J segment lost 9 bases and the V segment lost 0 bases, leaving 5 bases of the junction unmatched. This CDR3 is 14 amino acids long. The CDR3 protein is CASSYSTGASEQFF. The CDR3 nucleotides read TGTGCCAGCAGTTACTCAACAGGGGCAAGTGAGCAGTTCTTC.

A remark on this clonotype: Given a much more abundant clone one base away, this may be a read error. The chain recombines TRBV30 with TRBJ2-1; 14 bases align to TRBD2. The CDR3 runs to 15 residues. Germline V gene data show CDR1 as GTSNPN and CDR2 as SVGIG (reference sequence). The CDR3 here is CAWSVRLAGGNEQLF. The CDR3 bases are TGTGCCTGGAGCGTGAGACTAGCGGGAGGGAATGAGCAGCTCTTC.

Ten or more counts support this clonotype. The V call is TRBV5-1, the J call TRBJ2-2, with a tentative D call TRBD2 (6 bases). The CDR3 extends over 17 amino acids. Germline assignment: CDR1 SGHRS and CDR2 YFSETQ. V was trimmed by 0 bases and J by 5 bases, leaving 17 bases between them. Written as DNA, the CDR3 is TGCGCCAGCAGCTTGGCTTCAGGGAGGCCGTGGACCGGGGAGCTGTTTTTT. This codes for CASSLASGRPWTGELFF.

The chain joins TRBV6-6 to TRBJ2-7; the D is unclear. The CDR3 sequence is 12 residues long. Looked up from germline, CDR1 is MNHNY and CDR2 is SVGAGI (reference sequence). Trimming pared 5 bases from V and 5 bases from J, leaving 10 bases between. The CDR3 region has the DNA TGTGCCAGCAGTCACCACTGCCACGAGCAGTACTTC. Translated: CASSHHCHEQYF.

This clonotype was recorded many times. The rearrangement joins TRBV7-3 to TRBJ2-3; TRBD1 matches 11 bases. Trimming cost V 5 bases and J 6 bases; bases outside gene matches: 13. The CDR3 runs 17 residues. CDR1 and CDR2 from the germline V gene are SGHTA and FQGTGA. The CDR3 reads CASSLGQGATNGDTQYF. DNA for the CDR3: TGTGCCAGCAGCCTCGGACAGGGGGCCACAAACGGGGATACGCAGTATTTT.

This clonotype is a singleton in its sample. CDR3 residues: CASSLATSGPPYTQYF. DNA of the CDR3: TGTGCCAGCAGCTTAGCGACTAGCGGCCCTCCATATACGCAGTATTTT. This sequence joins TRBV7-9 and TRBJ2-3; 9 bases line up with TRBD2. J lost 7 bases, V lost 0 bases, and 8 bases had no gene match. Germline lookup yields CDR1 SEHNR and CDR2 FQNEAQ (reference sequence). This CDR3 has 16 amino acids.

This clonotype was counted many times. The gene calls are TRBV19 and TRBJ1-2; D not certain. Germline V gene sequence: CDR1 LNHDA, CDR2 SQIVND (reference sequence). Trimming took off 3 bases at V and 3 bases at J, with 14 bases between the two ends. This CDR3 contains 15 residues. Here the CDR3 reads CASSIGRKYDYGYTF. The CDR3 DNA reads as TGTGCCAGTAGTATTGGTCGAAAGTATGACTATGGCTACACCTTC. Variable domain in full (rest from reference TRBV19 and TRBJ1-2): DGGITQSPKYLFRKEGQNVTLSCEQNLNHDAMYWYRQDPGQGLRLIYYSQIVNDFQKGDIAEGYSVSREKKESFPLTVTSAQKNPTAFYLCASSIGRKYDYGYTFGSGTRLTVV.

There are many counts of this clonotype. The genes are TRBV9 and TRBJ2-2, with D perhaps TRBD1 or TRBD2 (5 bases each). V shed 4 bases and J shed 0 bases, with 10 bases lying between them. The germline gives CDR1 SGDLS, CDR2 YYNGEE. This CDR3 has 15 residues. CDR3 DNA sequence: TGTGCCAGCAGCCCGGGACCGCCGAACACCGGGGAGCTGTTTTTT. This gives the protein CASSPGPPNTGELFF.

The rearrangement links TRBV28 to TRBJ1-3; possible D gene TRBD1, 5 bases. Trimming pared 5 bases from V and 0 bases from J, leaving 17 bases between. The germline V gene has CDR1 MDHEN and CDR2 SYDVKM. The CDR3 consists of 17 residues. The CDR3 DNA reads as TGTGCCAGCAGTCTGCAGGGAATAGGGCTCTCTGGAAACACCATATATTTT. It yields the protein CASSLQGIGLSGNTIYF. The full variable domain, rest sourced from reference TRBV28 and TRBJ1-3, is DVKVTQSSRYLVKRTGEKVFLECVQDMDHENMFWYRQDPGLGLRLIYFSYDVKMKEKGDIPEGYSVSREKKERFSLILESASTNQTSMYLCASSLQGIGLSGNTIYFGEGSWLTVV.

This clonotype was seen repeatedly, ten times or more. The chain employs TRBV11-3 and TRBJ2-3, with TRBD2 matching over 15 bases. The trim removed 6 bases at V and 5 bases at J, leaving 6 bases unmatched. CDR1 SGHNT and CDR2 YENEEA come from the germline V gene. There are 16 residues in the CDR3. In DNA, the CDR3 is TGTGCCAGCAGTACCGGGACTAGCGGGGGGTTAGATACGCAGTATTTT. This encodes CASSTGTSGGLDTQYF.

This clonotype appeared many times. This chain links TRBV2 with TRBJ2-2; D is uncertain. Trimming removed 6 bases at V and 5 bases at J, with 7 bases between. The CDR3 runs 12 residues. CDR1 and CDR2 (germline): SNHLY, FYNNEI. DNA for the CDR3: TGTGCCAGCAGGCAGGATACCGGGGAGCTGTTTTTT. Amino acids: CASRQDTGELFF.